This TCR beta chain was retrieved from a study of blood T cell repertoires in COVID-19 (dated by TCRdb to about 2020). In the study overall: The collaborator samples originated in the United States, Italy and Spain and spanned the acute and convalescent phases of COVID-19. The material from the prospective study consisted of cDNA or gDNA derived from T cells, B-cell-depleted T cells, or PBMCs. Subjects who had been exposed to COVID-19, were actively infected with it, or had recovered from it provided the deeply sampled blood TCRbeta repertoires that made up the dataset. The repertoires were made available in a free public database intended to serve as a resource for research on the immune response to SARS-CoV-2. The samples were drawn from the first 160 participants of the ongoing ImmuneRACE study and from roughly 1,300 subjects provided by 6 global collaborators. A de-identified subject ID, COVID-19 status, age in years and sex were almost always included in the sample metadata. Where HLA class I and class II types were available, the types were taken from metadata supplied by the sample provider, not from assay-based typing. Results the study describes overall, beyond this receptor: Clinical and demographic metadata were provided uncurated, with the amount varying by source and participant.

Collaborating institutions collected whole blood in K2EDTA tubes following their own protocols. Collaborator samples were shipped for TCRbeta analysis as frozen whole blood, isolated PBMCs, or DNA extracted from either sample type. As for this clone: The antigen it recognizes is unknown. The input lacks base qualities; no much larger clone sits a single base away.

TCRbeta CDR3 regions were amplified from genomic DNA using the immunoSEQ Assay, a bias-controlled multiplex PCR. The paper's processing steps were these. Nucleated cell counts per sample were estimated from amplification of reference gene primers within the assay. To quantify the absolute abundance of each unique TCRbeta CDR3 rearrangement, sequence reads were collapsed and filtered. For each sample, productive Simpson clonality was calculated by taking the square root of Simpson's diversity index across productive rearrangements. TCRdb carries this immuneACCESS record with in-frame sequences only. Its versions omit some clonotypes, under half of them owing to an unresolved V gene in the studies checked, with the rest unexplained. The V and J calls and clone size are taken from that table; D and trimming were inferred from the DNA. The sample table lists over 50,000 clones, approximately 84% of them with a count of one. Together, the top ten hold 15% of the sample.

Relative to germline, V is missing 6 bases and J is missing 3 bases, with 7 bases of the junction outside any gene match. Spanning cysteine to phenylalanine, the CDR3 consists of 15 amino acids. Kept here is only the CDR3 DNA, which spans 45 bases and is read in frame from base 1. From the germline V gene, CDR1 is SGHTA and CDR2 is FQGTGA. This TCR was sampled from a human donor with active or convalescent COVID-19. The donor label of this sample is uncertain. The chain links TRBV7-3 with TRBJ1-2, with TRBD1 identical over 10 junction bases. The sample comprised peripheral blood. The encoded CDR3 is CASSLGQGSYYGYTF. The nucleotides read TGTGCCAGCAGTTTGGGACAGGGGAGCTACTATGGCTACACCTTC.